This paragraph covers one T cell receptor (beta chain) sequence. The CDR3 extends over 15 amino acids. Germline assignment: CDR1 SEHNR and CDR2 FQNEAQ (reference sequence). J was trimmed by 1 base and V by 5 bases; bases with no gene match: 3. Per the original data handling: Using reference gene primer amplification, nucleated cell counts were estimated. The protocol was immunoSEQ multiplex PCR, while the TCRdb copy is restricted to in-frame clones and leaves out a portion. Clonal size and the V and J genes are those of that table, whereas D and trimming came from the DNA. Among some 150,000 clones, roughly 87% were seen once, and the ten largest hold around 4%. The entry originates in a study of blood T cell repertoires in COVID-19. On the study more broadly: From the United States, Italy and Spain came samples of acute and convalescent COVID-19. T cells, B-cell-depleted T cells, or PBMCs provided the cDNA or gDNA that served as material.

This rearrangement joins TRBV7-9 to TRBJ1-2, with TRBD1 matching 11 bases. Specimen: peripheral blood. The TCR comes from an older woman with active or convalescent COVID-19. The CDR3 nucleotides are TGTGCCAGCAGCGGACAGGGGGCGCTTAACTATGGCTACACCTTC. The encoded protein is CASSGQGALNYGYTF.